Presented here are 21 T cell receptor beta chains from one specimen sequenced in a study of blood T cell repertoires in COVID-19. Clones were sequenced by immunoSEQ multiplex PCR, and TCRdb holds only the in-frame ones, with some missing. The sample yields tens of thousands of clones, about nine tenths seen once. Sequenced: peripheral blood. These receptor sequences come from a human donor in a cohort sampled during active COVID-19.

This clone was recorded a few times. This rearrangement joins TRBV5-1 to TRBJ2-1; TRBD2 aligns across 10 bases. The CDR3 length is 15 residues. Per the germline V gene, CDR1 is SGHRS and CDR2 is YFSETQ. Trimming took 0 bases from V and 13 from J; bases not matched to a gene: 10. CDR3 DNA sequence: TGCGCCAGCAGCTTGGGAGCGGGAGGGCCGGTTGGCCAGTTCTTC. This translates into CASSLGAGGPVGQFF. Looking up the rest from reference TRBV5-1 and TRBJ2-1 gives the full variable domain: KAGVTQTPRYLIKTRGQQVTLSCSPISGHRSVSWYQQTPGQGLQFLFEYFSETQRNKGNFPGRFSGRQFSNSRSEMNVSTLELGDSALYLCASSLGAGGPVGQFFGPGTRLTVL.

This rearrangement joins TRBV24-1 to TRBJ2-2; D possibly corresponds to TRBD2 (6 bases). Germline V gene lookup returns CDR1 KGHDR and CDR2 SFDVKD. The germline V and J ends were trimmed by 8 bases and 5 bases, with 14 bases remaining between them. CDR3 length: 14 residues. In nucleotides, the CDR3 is TGTGCCACCACCCACGGGAGCGATACCGGGGAGCTGTTTTTT. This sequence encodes CATTHGSDTGELFF.

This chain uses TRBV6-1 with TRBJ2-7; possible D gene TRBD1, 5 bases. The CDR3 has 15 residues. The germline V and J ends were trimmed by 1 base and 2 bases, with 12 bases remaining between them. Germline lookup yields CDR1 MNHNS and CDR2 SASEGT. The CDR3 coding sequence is TGTGCCAGCAGTGAAGAGCCGAAGGGGCCCTACGAGCAGTACTTC. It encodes CASSEEPKGPYEQYF.

CDR3 DNA: TGTGCCAGCAGCTCACGACTTACTATCAACCCTCAGCTGTTTTTT. This sequence encodes CASSSRLTINPQLFF. The chain employs TRBV5-4 and TRBJ2-2; D gene unclear. V was clipped by 3 bases and J by 12 bases, with 21 bases between them. This CDR3 comprises 15 residues. The germline gives CDR1 SGHNT, CDR2 YYREEE (reference sequence).

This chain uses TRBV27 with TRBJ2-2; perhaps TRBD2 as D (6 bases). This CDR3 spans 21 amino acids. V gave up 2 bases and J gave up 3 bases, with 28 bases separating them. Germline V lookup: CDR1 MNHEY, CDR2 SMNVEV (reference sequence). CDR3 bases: TGTGCCAGCAGTTTAGTGCTAGGGCCTAGCGAACCTTTTGTGGACACCGGGGAGCTGTTTTTT. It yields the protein CASSLVLGPSEPFVDTGELFF.

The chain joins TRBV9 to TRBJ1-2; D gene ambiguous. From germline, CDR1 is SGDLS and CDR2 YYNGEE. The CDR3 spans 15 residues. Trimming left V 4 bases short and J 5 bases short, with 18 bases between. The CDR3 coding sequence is TGTGCCAGCAGCCCCGCACGGACTATCAATTATGGCTACACCTTC. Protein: CASSPARTINYGYTF.

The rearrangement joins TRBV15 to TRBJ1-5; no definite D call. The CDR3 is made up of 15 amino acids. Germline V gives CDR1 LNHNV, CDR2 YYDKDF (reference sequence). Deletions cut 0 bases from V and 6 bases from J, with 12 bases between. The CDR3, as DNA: TGTGCCACCAGCAGAGATGGTAGCGTCAGTCAGCCCCAGCATTTT. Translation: CATSRDGSVSQPQHF.

CDR3 in DNA: TGTGCCAGCAGCTTAAGAGCGGGGGTGGCGGGAGTCGGCTACAATGAGCAGTTCTTC. It codes for CASSLRAGVAGVGYNEQFF. V and J are TRBV7-3 and TRBJ2-1; 8 bases are shared with TRBD2. The germline gives CDR1 SGHTA, CDR2 FQGTGA. V lost 1 base and J lost 3; bases outside the gene matches: 14. This CDR3 is built from 19 residues.

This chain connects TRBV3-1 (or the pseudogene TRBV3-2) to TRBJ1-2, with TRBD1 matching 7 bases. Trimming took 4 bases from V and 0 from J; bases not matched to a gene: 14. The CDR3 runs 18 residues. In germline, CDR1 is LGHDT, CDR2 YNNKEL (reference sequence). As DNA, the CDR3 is TGTGCCAGCAGCCGCTCGGGAGGGGGCCCAAGAGCTAACTATGGCTACACCTTC. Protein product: CASSRSGGGPRANYGYTF.

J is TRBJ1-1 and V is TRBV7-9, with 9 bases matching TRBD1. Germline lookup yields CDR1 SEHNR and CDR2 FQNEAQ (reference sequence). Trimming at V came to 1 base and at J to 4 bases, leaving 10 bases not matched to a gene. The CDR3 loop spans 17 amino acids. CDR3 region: CASSLDSGQGSITEAFF. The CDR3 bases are TGTGCCAGCAGCTTAGATTCGGGACAGGGCTCGATCACTGAAGCTTTCTTT.

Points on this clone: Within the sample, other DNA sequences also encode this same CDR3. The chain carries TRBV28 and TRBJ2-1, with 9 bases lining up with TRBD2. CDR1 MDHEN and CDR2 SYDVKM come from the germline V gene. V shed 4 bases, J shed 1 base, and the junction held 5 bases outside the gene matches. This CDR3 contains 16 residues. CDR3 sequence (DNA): TGTGCCAGCAGTTCGGCGGGAGGGCCGTCCTACAATGAGCAGTTCTTC. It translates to CASSSAGGPSYNEQFF.

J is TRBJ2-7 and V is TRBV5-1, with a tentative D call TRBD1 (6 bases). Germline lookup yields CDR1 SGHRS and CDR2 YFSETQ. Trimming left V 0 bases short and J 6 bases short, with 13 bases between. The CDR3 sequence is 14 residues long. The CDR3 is CASSLAGQSGEQYF. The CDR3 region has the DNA TGCGCCAGCAGCTTGGCCGGACAGTCTGGCGAGCAGTACTTC.

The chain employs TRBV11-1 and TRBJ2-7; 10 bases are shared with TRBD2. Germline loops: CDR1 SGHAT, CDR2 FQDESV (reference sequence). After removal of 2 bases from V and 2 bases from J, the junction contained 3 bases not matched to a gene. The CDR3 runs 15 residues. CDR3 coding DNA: TGTGCCAGCAGCTTAACGGGACTAGCGACCTACGAGCAGTACTTC. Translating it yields CASSLTGLATYEQYF.

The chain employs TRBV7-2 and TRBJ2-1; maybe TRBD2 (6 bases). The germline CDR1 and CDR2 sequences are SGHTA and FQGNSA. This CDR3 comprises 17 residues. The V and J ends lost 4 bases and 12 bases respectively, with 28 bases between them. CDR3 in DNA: TGTGCCAGCAGCTACACCCCGTTAGGGAGGACGGGGGAAACGCAGTTCTTC. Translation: CASSYTPLGRTGETQFF.

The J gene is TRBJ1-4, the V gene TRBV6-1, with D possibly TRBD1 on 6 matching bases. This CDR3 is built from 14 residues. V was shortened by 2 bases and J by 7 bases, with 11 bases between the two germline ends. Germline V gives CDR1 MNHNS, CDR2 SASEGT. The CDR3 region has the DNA TGTGCCAGCAGTGAACATGGGGGCGGTGAAAAACTGTTTTTT. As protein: CASSEHGGGEKLFF.

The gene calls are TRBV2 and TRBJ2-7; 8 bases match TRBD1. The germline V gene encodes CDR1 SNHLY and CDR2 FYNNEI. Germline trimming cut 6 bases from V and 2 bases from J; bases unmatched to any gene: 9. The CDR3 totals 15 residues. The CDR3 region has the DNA TGTGCCAGCAGGGTTCCGGGACAGGCCACCTACGAGCAGTACTTC. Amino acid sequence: CASRVPGQATYEQYF.

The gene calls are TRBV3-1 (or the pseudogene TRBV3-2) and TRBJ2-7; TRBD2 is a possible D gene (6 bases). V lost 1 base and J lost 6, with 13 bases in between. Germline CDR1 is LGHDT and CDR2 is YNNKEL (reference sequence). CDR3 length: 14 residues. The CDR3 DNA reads TGTGCCAGCAGCCAAGTGTCGGGAGTAGTCGAGCAGTACTTC. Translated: CASSQVSGVVEQYF.

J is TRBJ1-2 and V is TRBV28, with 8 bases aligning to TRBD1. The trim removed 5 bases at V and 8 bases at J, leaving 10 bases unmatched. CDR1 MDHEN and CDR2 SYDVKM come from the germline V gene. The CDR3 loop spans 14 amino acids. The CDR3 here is CASSITTTGDGYTF. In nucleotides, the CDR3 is TGTGCCAGCAGTATCACCACGACAGGGGACGGCTACACCTTC.

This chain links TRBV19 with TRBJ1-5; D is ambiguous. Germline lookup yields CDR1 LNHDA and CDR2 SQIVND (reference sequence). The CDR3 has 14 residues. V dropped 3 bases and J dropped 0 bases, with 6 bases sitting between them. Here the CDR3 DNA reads TGTGCCAGTAGTATTGTGTATAGCAATCAGCCCCAGCATTTT. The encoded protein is CASSIVYSNQPQHF.

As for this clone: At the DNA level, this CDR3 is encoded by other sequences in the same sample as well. CDR3 region: CASRLRDRGNQPQHF. In DNA, the CDR3 is TGTGCCAGCAGGCTCCGGGACAGGGGCAATCAGCCCCAGCATTTT. V and J are TRBV28 and TRBJ1-5; 9 bases fit TRBD1. The CDR3 spans 15 residues. Trimming cost V 6 bases and J 2 bases; bases outside gene matches: 5. The V gene's germline CDR1 is MDHEN and CDR2 SYDVKM.

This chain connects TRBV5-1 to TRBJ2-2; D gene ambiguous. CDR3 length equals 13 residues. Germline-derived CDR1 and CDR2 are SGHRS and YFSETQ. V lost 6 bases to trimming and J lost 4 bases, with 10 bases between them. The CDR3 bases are TGCGCCAGCAAATTATCCCTCACCGGGGAGCTGTTTTTT. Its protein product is CASKLSLTGELFF.